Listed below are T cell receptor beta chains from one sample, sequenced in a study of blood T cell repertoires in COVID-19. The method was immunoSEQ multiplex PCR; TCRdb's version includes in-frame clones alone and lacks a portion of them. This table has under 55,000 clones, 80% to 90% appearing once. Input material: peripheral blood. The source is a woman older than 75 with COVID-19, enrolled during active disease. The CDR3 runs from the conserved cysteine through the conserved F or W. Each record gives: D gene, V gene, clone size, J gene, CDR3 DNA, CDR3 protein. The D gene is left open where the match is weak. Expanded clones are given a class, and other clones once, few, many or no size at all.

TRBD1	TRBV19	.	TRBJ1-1	TGTGCCAGTAGTATACAGGGGGCAAACACTGAAGCTTTCTTT	CASSIQGANTEAFF
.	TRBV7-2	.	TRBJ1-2	TGTGCCAGCAGCAAACTGGGCAGGGGTGTGGTAGATGGCTACACCTTC	CASSKLGRGVVDGYTF
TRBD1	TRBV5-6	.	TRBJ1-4	TGTGCCAGCAGCGAAACAGGGGCCTCGGATGAAAAACTGTTTTTT	CASSETGASDEKLFF
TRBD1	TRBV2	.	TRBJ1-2	TGTGCCAGCAGTCGGGACAGTAACTATGGCTACACCTTC	CASSRDSNYGYTF
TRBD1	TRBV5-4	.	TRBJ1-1	TGTGCCAGCAGCTTGGAACAGGGGGGTAGTGGTGAAGCTTTCTTT	CASSLEQGGSGEAFF
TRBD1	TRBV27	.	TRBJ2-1	TGTGCCAGCAGCAGACCACAGGGGGCTCCATACAATGAGCAGTTCTTC	CASSRPQGAPYNEQFF
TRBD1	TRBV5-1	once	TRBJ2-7	TGCGCCAGCAGCTTATGGACAGGGACCACCTACGAGCAGTACTTC	CASSLWTGTTYEQYF
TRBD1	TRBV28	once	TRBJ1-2	TGTGCCAGCAGTCAGTCAGGGGGCGCTAACTATGGCTACACCTTC	CASSQSGGANYGYTF
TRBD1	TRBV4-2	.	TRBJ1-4	TGTGCCAGCAGCCAAGATCATCAGGGGGCGTTTGAAAAACTGTTTTTT	CASSQDHQGAFEKLFF
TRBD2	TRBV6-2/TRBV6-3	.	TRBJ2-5	TGTGCCAGCAGTCGACTAGCGGGGGAGAAAGAGACCCAGTACTTC	CASSRLAGEKETQYF
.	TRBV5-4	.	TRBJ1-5	TGTGCCAGCAGCTTTTCAGGGAGCAATCAGCCCCAGCATTTT	CASSFSGSNQPQHF
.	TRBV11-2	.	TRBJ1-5	TGTGCCAGCAGCCCGGGACTTATTAGCAATCAGCCCCAGCATTTT	CASSPGLISNQPQHF
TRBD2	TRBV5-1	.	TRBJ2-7	TGCGCCAGCAGCTTGGTCGGGGGGGTTGAGCAGTACTTC	CASSLVGGVEQYF
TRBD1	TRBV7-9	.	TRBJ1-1	TGTGCCAGCAGCTCTGGACAGGGGTTTGAAGCTTTCTTT	CASSSGQGFEAFF
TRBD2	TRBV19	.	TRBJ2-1	TGTGCCAGTAGTCGCGACCCCCGACTAGCGGGATTGACCTACAATGAGCAGTTCTTC	CASSRDPRLAGLTYNEQFF